The T cell receptor beta chain described here comes from a study of cytomegalovirus exposure and HLA in healthy donors. Findings of the study overall: A later examination showed that TCR association rates differed by HLA locus, with DRB1 most and HLA-C fewest. TCR beta sequences reportedly predicted the HLA-A and HLA-B alleles of most subjects accurately.

Details on this clone: No antigen is known for it.

Trimming stripped 1 base from V and 5 bases from J, with 9 bases between. Germline V gene data show CDR1 as MNHNS and CDR2 as SASEGT. The CDR3 extends over 13 amino acids. PCR employed 60 Vbeta and 13 Jbeta primers. Data came from immunoSEQ multiplex PCR; TCRdb stores just in-frame clones and leaves some out. This sample has under 200,000 clones, with 80% to 90% found just once. Sequences were obtained from PBMCs. The J gene is TRBJ2-7, the V gene TRBV6-1, with D perhaps matching TRBD2 (5 bases). This clonotype was obtained from a woman younger than 45 in good health and CMV-seronegative. The CDR3 protein is CASSEVGLNEQYF. The CDR3 coding sequence is TGTGCCAGCAGTGAAGTTGGACTTAACGAGCAGTACTTC.